The present entry profiles one T cell receptor beta chain with its context. The antigen remains unidentified. Assay: immunoSEQ multiplex PCR; the TCRdb copy retains only in-frame clones and omits some. The sample has some 4,700 clones, approximately 72% seen once. The ends were cut back, 5 bases at V and 2 bases at J, with 10 bases in the middle. Germline V gene lookup returns CDR1 LGHNT and CDR2 FRNRAP. This CDR3 is built from 14 residues. The sample is drawn from a study of T cell repertoires in ileal Crohn's disease. Study-level results: Clonality above 26.8% at surgery always came with endoscopic recurrence. Sorted CD8 T cells held more high-frequency clones than CD4.

V is TRBV12-5 and J is TRBJ1-5; D gene unclear. Sample: ileal tissue. This TCR was recovered from an adult with Crohn's disease. CDR3 residues: CASGPGGGNQPQHF. In nucleotides, the CDR3 is TGTGCTAGTGGTCCCGGCGGTGGCAATCAGCCCCAGCATTTT.